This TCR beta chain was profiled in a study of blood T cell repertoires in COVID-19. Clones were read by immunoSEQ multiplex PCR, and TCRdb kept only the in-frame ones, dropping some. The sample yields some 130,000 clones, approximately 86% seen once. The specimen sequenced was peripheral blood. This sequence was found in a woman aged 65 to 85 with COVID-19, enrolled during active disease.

Here the CDR3 DNA reads TGTGCCAGCAGTGACATATACAGGGCTGTCTATGGCTACACCTTC. It is translated as CASSDIYRAVYGYTF. V is TRBV6-1 and J is TRBJ1-2; maybe TRBD1 (6 bases). The germline V and J ends were trimmed by 3 bases and 4 bases, with 15 bases remaining between them. The CDR3 covers 15 residues. The germline V gene encodes CDR1 MNHNS and CDR2 SASEGT.